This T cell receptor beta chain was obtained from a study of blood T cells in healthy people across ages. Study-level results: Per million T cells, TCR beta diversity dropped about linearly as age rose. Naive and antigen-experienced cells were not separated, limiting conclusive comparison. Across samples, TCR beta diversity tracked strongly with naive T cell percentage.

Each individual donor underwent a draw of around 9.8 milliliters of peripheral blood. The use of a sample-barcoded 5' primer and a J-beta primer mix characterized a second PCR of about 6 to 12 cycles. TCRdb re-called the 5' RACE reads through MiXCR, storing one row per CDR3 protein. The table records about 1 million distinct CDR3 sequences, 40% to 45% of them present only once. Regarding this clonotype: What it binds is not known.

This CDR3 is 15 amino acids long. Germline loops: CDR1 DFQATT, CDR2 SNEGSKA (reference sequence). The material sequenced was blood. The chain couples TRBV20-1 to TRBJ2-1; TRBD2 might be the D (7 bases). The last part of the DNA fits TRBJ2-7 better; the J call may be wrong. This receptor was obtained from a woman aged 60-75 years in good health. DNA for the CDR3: TGCAGTCTAACCGAAAGGGGGAGGGCCCCCTACGAGCAGTACTTC. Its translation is CSLTERGRAPYEQYF.